Sequencing of this T cell receptor (beta chain) was carried out in a study of T-cell reconstitution after alpha-beta-depleted transplantation in children. Germline loops: CDR1 SGHTA, CDR2 FQGNSA. Trimming took off 4 bases at V and 5 bases at J, with 14 bases between the two ends. CDR3 length: 14 amino acids. Unique molecular identifiers were used in preparing the TCRbeta library. TCRdb re-derived calls from the PCR reads in MiXCR, one entry per CDR3 protein. This table has 250,000 to 400,000 distinct CDR3 sequences, around 25% appearing once. This clonotype was recorded at least ten times. The chain couples TRBV7-2 to TRBJ2-5; D possibly uses TRBD1 or TRBD2 (5 bases each). The sequencing here drew on PBMCs, mostly from graft donor cells, taken 180 days after TCRalphabeta/CD19-depleted stem cell transplant. The clonotype comes from a male patient younger than 18 who had a stem cell transplant for acute lymphoblastic leukemia, so the T cells may come from the graft donor. CDR3 bases: TGTGCCAGCAGCTCCAGGGTCTCGGGGGAGACCCAGTACTTC. Translated, it gives CASSSRVSGETQYF.